Following are 18 T cell receptor beta chains from one sample sequenced in a study of blood T cell repertoires in COVID-19. Sequencing used immunoSEQ multiplex PCR; TCRdb keeps in-frame clones, though not all of them. The sample lists tens of thousands of clones; 75% to 85% were seen once. The sample comprised peripheral blood. The receptors come from a woman in her 70s with acute or convalescent COVID-19.

This clone occurred a few times. This rearrangement joins TRBV27 to TRBJ1-3; 7 bases align to TRBD1. There are 14 residues in the CDR3. V trimming: 6 bases; J trimming: 2 bases; junction bases outside the gene matches: 4. Germline CDR1 MNHEY, CDR2 SMNVEV (reference sequence). This CDR3 reads CASRLQGTGNTIYF. CDR3 nucleotides: TGTGCCAGCAGACTACAGGGGACTGGAAACACCATATATTTT.

V gene TRBV7-9 combines with J gene TRBJ1-1, with D possibly matching TRBD1 (5 bases). Trimming stripped 5 bases from V and 11 bases from J, with 21 bases between. The CDR3 extends over 14 amino acids. Germline CDR1 and CDR2: SEHNR and FQNEAQ (reference sequence). CDR3 in amino acids: CASSLGGMGRDAFF. The CDR3 region has the DNA TGTGCCAGCAGCCTGGGGGGTATGGGGAGGGATGCTTTCTTT.

V is TRBV5-1 and J is TRBJ1-4; 8 bases are a match to TRBD1. J was trimmed by 8 bases and V by 0 bases; bases with no gene match: 9. The CDR3 length is 16 residues. CDR1 is SGHRS and CDR2 is YFSETQ in the germline V gene. CDR3 loop: CASSLGTGIVMEKLFF. The CDR3 nucleotides read TGCGCCAGCAGCTTGGGGACAGGGATTGTGATGGAAAAACTGTTTTTT.

As regards this clone: Relative to the germline gene, one junction end is altered; a read error may explain this. CDR3 DNA sequence: TGTGCCAGCAGAGAAGACCCAGACAGGGGAAGAAGTGGCTACACCTTC. It encodes CASREDPDRGRSGYTF. This rearrangement joins TRBV2 to TRBJ1-2, with 8 bases identical to TRBD1. The CDR3 extends over 16 amino acids. Looked up from germline, CDR1 is SNHLY and CDR2 is FYNNEI.

The chain carries TRBV4-1 and TRBJ2-2, with D tentatively TRBD2 (5 bases). The ends were cut back, 1 base at V and 2 bases at J, with 11 bases in the middle. Germline V CDR1 and CDR2: MGHRA, YSYEKL. The CDR3 is made up of 16 amino acids. CDR3 sequence reads: CASSQVQRTNTGELFF. The CDR3 nucleotides are TGCGCCAGCAGCCAAGTTCAGCGGACCAACACCGGGGAGCTGTTTTTT.

A few counts support this clone. The chain recombines TRBV18 with TRBJ1-1, with D maybe TRBD1 (5 bases). V was pared by 3 bases and J by 1 base, with 9 bases between. Germline CDR1 KGHSH, CDR2 LQKENI. The CDR3 length is 14 residues. CDR3 bases: TGTGCCAGCTCACCCGGGGGATCGAACACTGAAGCTTTCTTT. Its protein is CASSPGGSNTEAFF. The full variable domain, in which reference TRBV18 and TRBJ1-1 provide the parts outside the CDR3, is NAGVMQNPRHLVRRRGQEARLRCSPMKGHSHVYWYRQLPEEGLKFMVYLQKENIIDESGMPKERFSAEFPKEGPSILRIQQVVRGDSAAYFCASSPGGSNTEAFFGQGTRLTVV.

This chain connects TRBV3-1 (or the pseudogene TRBV3-2) to TRBJ2-5; 14 bases line up with TRBD2. The CDR3 spans 16 residues. Germline V lookup: CDR1 LGHDT, CDR2 YNNKEL (reference sequence). J gave up 5 bases and V 5 bases, and 7 bases lay outside the gene matches. CDR3 in amino acids: CASSWTSGRPGETQYF. DNA for the CDR3: TGTGCCAGCAGCTGGACTAGCGGGAGGCCCGGGGAGACCCAGTACTTC.

The chain recombines TRBV21-1 with TRBJ2-2; the DNA was not used to check the table's D call, TRBD1. TRBV21-1 is flagged as a pseudogene. The CDR3 is 15 amino acids. The CDR3 DNA is TGTGCCAGCTTGTGGACAGGCTCGAACACCGGGGAGCTGTTTTTT. Translation: CASLWTGSNTGELFF.

This chain uses TRBV6-5 with TRBJ1-1, with 8 bases identical to TRBD1. Germline V gene lookup returns CDR1 MNHEY and CDR2 SVGAGI. The CDR3 runs 15 residues. V gave up 3 bases and J gave up 6 bases; unmatched junction bases: 9. The CDR3 protein is CASSYFGQGRSEAFF. The DNA of the CDR3 is TGTGCCAGCAGTTATTTCGGACAGGGAAGATCTGAAGCTTTCTTT.

The chain has TRBV19 and TRBJ2-1, with 8 bases fitting TRBD2. Germline V gives CDR1 LNHDA, CDR2 SQIVND (reference sequence). The junction had 12 bases not matched to a gene; V was cut back by 3 bases and J by 8 bases. This CDR3 spans 16 amino acids. The CDR3 loop reads CASSILRTSGRYEQFF. The CDR3 coding sequence is TGTGCCAGTAGTATTCTTCGAACTAGCGGTAGGTATGAGCAGTTCTTC. The full variable domain, in which reference TRBV19 and TRBJ2-1 provide the parts outside the CDR3, is DGGITQSPKYLFRKEGQNVTLSCEQNLNHDAMYWYRQDPGQGLRLIYYSQIVNDFQKGDIAEGYSVSREKKESFPLTVTSAQKNPTAFYLCASSILRTSGRYEQFFGPGTRLTVL.

The rearrangement links TRBV28 to TRBJ1-1, with 7 bases aligning to TRBD1. The germline V gene has CDR1 MDHEN and CDR2 SYDVKM. V lost 7 bases, J lost 9 bases, and 8 bases stayed unmatched. The CDR3 loop spans 12 amino acids. CDR3: CASTKDRVKAFF. As DNA, the CDR3 is TGTGCCAGCACCAAAGACAGGGTGAAAGCTTTCTTT.

This chain uses TRBV15 with TRBJ1-4, with 7 bases that match TRBD1. With V trimmed by 0 bases and J by 3 bases, 7 bases remained unmatched. The germline gives CDR1 LNHNV, CDR2 YYDKDF (reference sequence). The CDR3 has 17 residues. The CDR3 spells CATSRDLLRGSNEKLFF. Written as DNA, the CDR3 is TGTGCCACCAGCAGAGACTTACTCAGGGGGTCTAATGAAAAACTGTTTTTT.

The CDR3 here is CASSLATGGRQPQHF. DNA for the CDR3: TGTGCCAGCAGCTTAGCTACAGGGGGCCGGCAGCCCCAGCATTTT. The chain is built from TRBV11-2 and TRBJ1-5; 9 bases map to TRBD1. The V gene end was trimmed by 1 base and the J gene end by 7 bases; junction bases not matched to a gene: 5. Germline CDR1 SGHAT, CDR2 FQNNGV. This CDR3 comprises 15 residues. Full variable domain (remainder filled in from reference TRBV11-2 and TRBJ1-5): EAGVAQSPRYKIIEKRQSVAFWCNPISGHATLYWYQQILGQGPKLLIQFQNNGVVDDSQLPKDRFSAERLKGVDSTLKIQPAKLEDSAVYLCASSLATGGRQPQHFGDGTRLSIL.

This chain connects TRBV3-1 (or the pseudogene TRBV3-2) to TRBJ2-2; 11 bases are shared with TRBD2. J gave up 5 bases and V 4 bases, and 3 bases lay outside the gene matches. The CDR3 runs 15 residues. Germline CDR1 and CDR2: LGHDT and YNNKEL (reference sequence). The DNA for the CDR3 is TGTGCCAGCAGCCTAGCGGGAGGGCGAACCGGGGAGCTGTTTTTT. This sequence encodes CASSLAGGRTGELFF.

V and J are TRBV23-1 and TRBJ2-2, with 12 bases aligning to TRBD2. TRBV23-1 falls under the ORF class, with uncertain function. This CDR3 is built from 18 residues. Trimming took 1 base from V and 4 from J; bases not matched to a gene: 7. Here the CDR3 DNA reads TGCGCCAGCAGTCAATGGGCTAGCGGGAGGGCCCGCACCGGGGAGCTGTTTTTT. Amino acid sequence: CASSQWASGRARTGELFF.

The gene calls are TRBV7-8 and TRBJ1-2; D gene uncertain. Trimming took 1 base from V and 10 from J, leaving 13 bases between them. Germline V CDR1 and CDR2: SGHVS, FQNEAQ. CDR3 length: 13 residues. CDR3 sequence: CASSLVGPGTYTF. The DNA of the CDR3 is TGTGCCAGCAGCTTAGTAGGTCCAGGTACCTACACCTTC.

The chain links TRBV19 to TRBJ2-5, with D tentatively TRBD2 (6 bases). V was shortened by 6 bases and J by 0 bases, with 20 bases between the two germline ends. Germline V gives CDR1 LNHDA, CDR2 SQIVND (reference sequence). The CDR3 has 17 residues. The CDR3 DNA sequence: TGTGCCAGTAGCCAAGACCCGGACCGGGGGTACCAAGAGACCCAGTACTTC. It translates to CASSQDPDRGYQETQYF.

In this sample, this clone turned up a few times. The rearrangement links TRBV4-2 to TRBJ1-2; D possibly corresponds to TRBD1 (6 bases). Germline V gives CDR1 LGHNA, CDR2 YNFKEQ. The V end lost 1 base, the J end lost 6 bases, and 12 bases lay between the germline ends. The CDR3 has 14 amino acids. In nucleotides, the CDR3 is TGTGCCAGCAGCCAAGCGACAGGAGTGAATGGCTACACCTTC. This gives the protein CASSQATGVNGYTF.